This T cell receptor (beta chain) was retrieved from a study of CD8+ T cells in alopecia areata. Study-wide results and caveats: Persistence in scalp and blood during tofacitinib was observed for many expanded lesional clones.

The V gene lost 0 bases and the J gene lost 1 base, with 8 bases spanning the gap. Germline CDR1 SGHRS, CDR2 YFSETQ. CDR3 length equals 15 residues. This clone has more than one count but fewer than ten. What it binds is not known. Once RNA had been extracted, it was reverse transcribed into cDNA to act as the sequencing template. This table comes from immunoSEQ multiplex PCR, and its TCRdb copy is limited to in-frame clones, with some not included. The repertoire holds about 120,000 clones, with 58% as singletons. The treatment here: oral pan-JAK inhibitor, 5-10 mg twice daily. Isolation of CD4+ and CD8+ T cells from PBMCs was achieved by sorting.

This TCR was sampled from a human donor with alopecia areata. The chain uses TRBV5-1 and TRBJ1-5; D is uncertain. The sample here was CD8+ T cells sorted from blood, taken at week 4, from a patient treated with tofacitinib. The CDR3: CASSLAGGSNQPQHF. CDR3 DNA sequence: TGCGCCAGCAGCTTGGCCGGTGGGAGCAATCAGCCCCAGCATTTT. The full variable domain, in which reference TRBV5-1 and TRBJ1-5 provide the parts outside the CDR3, is KAGVTQTPRYLIKTRGQQVTLSCSPISGHRSVSWYQQTPGQGLQFLFEYFSETQRNKGNFPGRFSGRQFSNSRSEMNVSTLELGDSALYLCASSLAGGSNQPQHFGDGTRLSIL.